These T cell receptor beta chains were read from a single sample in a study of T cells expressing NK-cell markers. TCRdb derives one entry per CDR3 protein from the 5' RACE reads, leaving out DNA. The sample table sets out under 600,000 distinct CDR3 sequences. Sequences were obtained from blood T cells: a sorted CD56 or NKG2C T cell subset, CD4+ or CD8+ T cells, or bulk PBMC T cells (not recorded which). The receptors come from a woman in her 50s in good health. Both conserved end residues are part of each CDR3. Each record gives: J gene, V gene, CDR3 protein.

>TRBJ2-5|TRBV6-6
CASSSNPGQGLSQYF
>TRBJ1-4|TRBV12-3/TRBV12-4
CASSPGAAEKLFF
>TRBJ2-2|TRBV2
CARRGSGELFF
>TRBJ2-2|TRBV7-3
CASSSLVVGELFF
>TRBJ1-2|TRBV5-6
CASSALELSYGYTF
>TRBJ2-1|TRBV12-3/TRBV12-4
CASSFFSTRAYNEQFF
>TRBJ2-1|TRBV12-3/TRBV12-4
CASRARAWGGDEQFF
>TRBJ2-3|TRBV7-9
CASSPGTILYTQYF
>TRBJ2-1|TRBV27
CASSWGAGQGAREQFF
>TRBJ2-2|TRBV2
CASSQLVYTGELFF
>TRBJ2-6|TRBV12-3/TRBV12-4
CASSLKRRTTGANVLTF
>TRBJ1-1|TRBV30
CAWRMAGGARNTEAFF
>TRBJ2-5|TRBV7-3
CASSPSGPQETQYF
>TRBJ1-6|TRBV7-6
CASSATGSANSPLHF
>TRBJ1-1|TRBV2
CASRTVGTEAFF
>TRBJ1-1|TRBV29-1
CSVEGRLMNTEAFF
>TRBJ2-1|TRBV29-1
CSVGLPPNEQFF
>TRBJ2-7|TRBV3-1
CASSHVEYEQYF
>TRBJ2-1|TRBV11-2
CASSPWTSINEQFF
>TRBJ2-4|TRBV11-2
CASSSPGQGNIQYF
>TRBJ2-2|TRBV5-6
CASSRLSAGELFF
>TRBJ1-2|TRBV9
CASSVASGGSTPGYTF
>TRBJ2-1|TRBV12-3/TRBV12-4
CASSLRREIQFF
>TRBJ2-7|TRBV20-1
CSASPAQSSYEQYF
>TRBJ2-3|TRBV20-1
CSASGLAGAHRGDTQYF
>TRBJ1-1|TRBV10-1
CASSDSQGVNTEAFF
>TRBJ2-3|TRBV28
CASSTRTSGNPDTQYF
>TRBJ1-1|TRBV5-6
CASSLAGGGGNTEAFF
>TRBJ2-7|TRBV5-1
CASSLGVLPDEQYF
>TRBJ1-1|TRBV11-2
CASSLEGGLGPTEAFF
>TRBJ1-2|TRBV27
CASRGSNYGYTF
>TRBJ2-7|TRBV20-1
CSASPGRAPYEQYF
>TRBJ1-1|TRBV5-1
CASSSGQPLEAFF
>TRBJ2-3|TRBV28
CASKDRNTDTQYF
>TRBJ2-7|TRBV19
CASGRTYEQYF
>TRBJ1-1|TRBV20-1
CSASTGVGAGNTEAFF
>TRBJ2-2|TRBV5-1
CASSVGLAGADGELFF
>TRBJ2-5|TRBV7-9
CASSPRQKETQYF
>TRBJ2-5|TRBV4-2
CASSLLAGGGQETQYF
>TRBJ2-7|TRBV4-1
CASSQDQTGTGDHEQYF
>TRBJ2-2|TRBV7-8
CASSSPGTPLGGELFF
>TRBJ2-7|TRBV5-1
CASSLNDRGSYEQYF